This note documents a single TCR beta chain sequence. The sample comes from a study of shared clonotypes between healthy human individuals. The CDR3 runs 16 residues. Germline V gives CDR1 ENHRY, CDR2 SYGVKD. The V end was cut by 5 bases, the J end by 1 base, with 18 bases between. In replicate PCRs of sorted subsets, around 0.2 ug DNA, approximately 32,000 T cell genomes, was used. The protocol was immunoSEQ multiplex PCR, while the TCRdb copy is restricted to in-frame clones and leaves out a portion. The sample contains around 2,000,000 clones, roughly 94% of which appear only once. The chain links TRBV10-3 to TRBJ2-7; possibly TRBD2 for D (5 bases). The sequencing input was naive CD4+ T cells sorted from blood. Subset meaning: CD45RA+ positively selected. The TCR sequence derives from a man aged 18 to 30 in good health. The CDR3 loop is CAISSPAGYSSYEQYF. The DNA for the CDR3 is TGTGCCATCAGTTCTCCTGCGGGCTATTCTTCCTACGAGCAGTACTTC.